Shown below are 30 T cell receptor beta chains from a single sample sequenced in a study of beta chain features in type 1 diabetes. The entirety of the isolated RNA underwent reverse transcription, so expressed TCRB transcripts were sequenced. Libraries were prepared by immunoSEQ multiplex PCR; TCRdb keeps only in-frame clonotypes and omits some of them. The top ten clones hold 6.7% of a sample with 330,000 or so clones, less than 15% of them seen once. Sequenced: central memory CD4+ T cells from blood. These receptors were taken from a young man in good health.

This clone was counted between two and nine times. This chain connects TRBV4-1 to TRBJ1-2; the D is unclear. With 0 bases removed from V and 4 bases from J, the gap between germline ends came to 9 bases. There are 14 residues in the CDR3. The germline gives CDR1 MGHRA, CDR2 YSYEKL. The CDR3 DNA is TGCGCCAGCAGCCAAGAGAAGGCTATCTATGGCTACACCTTC. It yields the protein CASSQEKAIYGYTF.

The V gene is TRBV9, the J gene TRBJ1-1, with 7 bases fitting TRBD1. V was pared by 0 bases and J by 3 bases, with 2 bases of the junction left unmatched. Per germline, CDR1 SGDLS and CDR2 YYNGEE. The CDR3 has 14 residues. The CDR3 loop reads CASSVVQGDTEAFF. The CDR3 DNA follows: TGTGCCAGCAGCGTAGTTCAGGGGGACACTGAAGCTTTCTTT.

The sample holds a few counts of this clone. The rearrangement links TRBV6-5 to TRBJ1-2; 10 positions agree with TRBD1. This CDR3 is built from 15 residues. Per germline, CDR1 MNHEY and CDR2 SVGAGI. J was trimmed by 4 bases and V by 0 bases; bases with no gene match: 2. This chain's CDR3 is CASSYSRTGGYGYTF. CDR3 in DNA: TGTGCCAGCAGTTACTCTAGGACAGGGGGCTATGGCTACACCTTC.

The V gene is TRBV6-6, the J gene TRBJ2-7; weak D call: TRBD1 (5 bases). The CDR3 contains 14 residues. Germline CDR1 is MNHNY and CDR2 is SVGAGI (reference sequence). V gave up 3 bases and J gave up 0 bases, with 9 bases separating them. Written as DNA, the CDR3 is TGTGCCAGCAGTTATACAGGCAGCTCCTACGAGCAGTACTTC. This sequence encodes CASSYTGSSYEQYF.

This clone came up many times. The chain links TRBV9 to TRBJ2-3, with TRBD1 matching 7 bases. Unmatched junction bases numbered 1, after V lost 3 bases and J lost 0 bases. CDR1 and CDR2 (germline): SGDLS, YYNGEE. This CDR3 contains 14 residues. CDR3 DNA sequence: TGTGCCAGCAGCGAACAGGGGAGCACAGATACGCAGTATTTT. This gives the protein CASSEQGSTDTQYF. Complete variable domain (other parts from reference TRBV9 and TRBJ2-3): DSGVTQTPKHLITATGQRVTLRCSPRSGDLSVYWYQQSLDQGLQFLIQYYNGEERAKGNILERFSAQQFPDLHSELNLSSLELGDSALYFCASSEQGSTDTQYFGPGTRLTVL.

This clone was recorded at least ten times. The chain couples TRBV30 to TRBJ1-2, with TRBD1 as a possible D gene (5 bases). Germline V gene data show CDR1 as GTSNPN and CDR2 as SVGIG (reference sequence). This CDR3 is 12 amino acids long. V was shortened by 4 bases and J by 4 bases, with 10 bases between the two germline ends. In DNA, the CDR3 is TGTGCCTGGATTAGAGGGGTCTATGGCTACACCTTC. Translating gives CAWIRGVYGYTF.

This clone was counted between two and nine times. The chain combines TRBV19 with TRBJ2-4, with TRBD2 matching over 15 bases. After removal of 9 bases from V and 1 base from J, the junction contained 16 bases not matched to a gene. CDR3 length: 20 residues. Germline V gives CDR1 LNHDA, CDR2 SQIVND (reference sequence). CDR3 sequence (DNA): TGTGCCAGCCTCCCTGGGAGGACTAGCGGGGGGGCCGCGGCCAAAAACATTCAGTACTTC. It is translated as CASLPGRTSGGAAAKNIQYF.

CDR3 region: CASSTGTSVTDTQYF. DNA of the CDR3: TGTGCCAGCAGCACCGGGACTAGCGTCACAGATACGCAGTATTTT. The chain carries TRBV9 and TRBJ2-3, with TRBD2 matching over 10 bases. Losses at the gene ends were 4 bases for V and 2 bases for J; bases not matched to a gene: 4. Germline V lookup: CDR1 SGDLS, CDR2 YYNGEE. The CDR3 is made up of 15 amino acids.

This clone turned up a few times. The chain employs TRBV6-1 and TRBJ1-5; D may be TRBD1 (6 bases). The CDR3 loop spans 14 amino acids. Trimming pared 4 bases from V and 3 bases from J, leaving 10 bases between. Germline V CDR1 and CDR2: MNHNS, SASEGT. Written as DNA, the CDR3 is TGTGCCAGCAGTGTCAGGGGTTTCAATCAGCCCCAGCATTTT. Translating gives CASSVRGFNQPQHF.

This chain links TRBV29-1 with TRBJ1-1; D gene uncertain. Germline V gives CDR1 SQVTM, CDR2 ANQGSEA. The V end lost 6 bases, the J end lost 10 bases, and 12 bases lay between the germline ends. The CDR3 is 10 amino acids. CDR3 protein: CSVLHSLAFF. CDR3 nucleotide sequence: TGCAGCGTCCTACATAGTCTAGCTTTCTTT.

This clone showed up just a few times. The V and J genes are TRBV7-2 and TRBJ1-1; D is undetermined. The CDR3 totals 15 residues. The germline CDR1 and CDR2 sequences are SGHTA and FQGNSA. V lost 5 bases, J lost 3 bases, and 16 bases lay in between. CDR3 sequence: CASSTRPGSDTEAFF. DNA of the CDR3: TGTGCCAGCAGCACCCGCCCCGGTTCGGACACTGAAGCTTTCTTT.

This clone came up a few times. The chain couples TRBV6-5 to TRBJ1-1, with TRBD1 identical over 9 bases. Unmatched junction bases numbered 6, after V lost 6 bases and J lost 4 bases. The V gene's germline CDR1 is MNHEY and CDR2 SVGAGI. CDR3 size: 14 residues. CDR3 amino acids: CASRTGTGTTEAFF. CDR3 DNA: TGTGCCAGCAGAACCGGGACAGGGACCACTGAAGCTTTCTTT.

In this sample, this clone turned up a few times. V gene TRBV14 combines with J gene TRBJ2-3; 10 bases map to TRBD2. With 6 bases clipped from V and 7 bases from J, the junction kept 10 bases outside the gene matches. CDR1 is SGHDN and CDR2 is FVKESK in the germline V gene. The CDR3 spans 15 residues. In nucleotides, the CDR3 is TGTGCCAGCAGTCCTCCTAGCGGGAGAGTAAATACGCAGTATTTT. Amino acid sequence: CASSPPSGRVNTQYF.

This clone was picked up a small number of times. This sequence joins TRBV2 and TRBJ1-5; D uncertain. V lost 1 base and J 5 bases, leaving 6 bases between the germline ends. Germline V CDR1 and CDR2: SNHLY, FYNNEI. This CDR3 has 13 residues. The CDR3 sequence: CASSEEEYQPQHF. In DNA form, the CDR3 reads TGTGCCAGCAGTGAAGAGGAATATCAGCCCCAGCATTTT. The entire variable domain, with the rest obtained from reference TRBV2 and TRBJ1-5, is as follows: EPEVTQTPSHQVTQMGQEVILRCVPISNHLYFYWYRQILGQKVEFLVSFYNNEISEKSEIFDDQFSVERPDGSNFTLKIRSTKLEDSAMYFCASSEEEYQPQHFGDGTRLSIL.

In its sample, this clone was seen many times. The V gene is TRBV7-2, the J gene TRBJ2-3, with TRBD1 matching 9 bases. The CDR3 is 16 amino acids. V shed 0 bases and J 3 bases; nucleotides not matched to a gene: 4. CDR1 is SGHTA, CDR2 FQGNSA, per germline. The CDR3 nucleotides read TGTGCCAGCAGCTTAGCGGGGGGGACAGGGACAGATACGCAGTATTTT. Translated, it gives CASSLAGGTGTDTQYF.

V usage is TRBV29-1 and J usage is TRBJ2-1; D is possibly TRBD2 (6 bases). The CDR3 runs 13 residues. Germline V gene data show CDR1 as SQVTM and CDR2 as ANQGSEA. V was trimmed by 6 bases and J by 8 bases, leaving 17 bases between them. The CDR3 DNA reads TGCAGCGTCGACGGGGGAGGTCGCTATGAGCAGTTCTTC. Translation: CSVDGGGRYEQFF.

The rearrangement uses TRBV19 and TRBJ2-6, with TRBD2 matching over 11 bases. Germline V CDR1 and CDR2: LNHDA, SQIVND (reference sequence). Trimming took 7 bases from V and 2 from J; bases not matched to a gene: 10. There are 18 residues in the CDR3. The CDR3 loop is CASTKTSGSSPGANVLTF. As DNA, the CDR3 is TGTGCCAGTACCAAAACTAGCGGGAGTTCTCCTGGGGCCAACGTCCTGACTTTC. The whole variable domain, filled in from reference TRBV19 and TRBJ2-6, reads DGGITQSPKYLFRKEGQNVTLSCEQNLNHDAMYWYRQDPGQGLRLIYYSQIVNDFQKGDIAEGYSVSREKKESFPLTVTSAQKNPTAFYLCASTKTSGSSPGANVLTFGAGSRLTVL.

This clone has more than one count but fewer than ten. The J gene is TRBJ2-1, the V gene TRBV29-1; D remains ambiguous. V lost 4 bases and J 10 bases, leaving 20 bases between the germline ends. Germline values: CDR1 SQVTM, CDR2 ANQGSEA. This CDR3 has 14 amino acids. The CDR3 DNA sequence: TGCAGCGTTGGGCAAGCAAGTGCTTATGGGGAGCAGTTCTTC. It yields the protein CSVGQASAYGEQFF.

This chain connects TRBV5-4 to TRBJ2-5, with D possibly matching TRBD1 (5 bases). V was cut by 2 bases and J by 3 bases, with 8 bases left in between. CDR1 and CDR2 (germline): SGHNT, YYREEE (reference sequence). This CDR3 region has 13 residues. This chain's CDR3 is CASSFPREETQYF. For the CDR3, the DNA is TGTGCCAGCAGCTTTCCCAGGGAAGAGACCCAGTACTTC.

The chain combines TRBV18 with TRBJ2-7; possibly TRBD2 for D (5 bases). Trimming took 1 base from V and 5 from J, leaving 15 bases between them. The CDR3 runs to 15 residues. CDR1 KGHSH and CDR2 LQKENI come from the germline V gene. The CDR3 nucleotides are TGTGCCAGCTCACCACGCCCCTCCCGGGGTAACGAGCAGTACTTC. The encoded protein is CASSPRPSRGNEQYF.

The chain employs TRBV6-5 and TRBJ2-2, with TRBD2 as a possible D gene (5 bases). The V and J ends lost 8 bases and 6 bases respectively, with 16 bases between them. The CDR3 is 14 residues long. CDR1 and CDR2 (germline): MNHEY, SVGAGI. The CDR3 DNA reads TGTGCCAGCTCGCCACTCGTGGGAGCCGGGGAGCTGTTTTTT. Its translation: CASSPLVGAGELFF.

The V call is TRBV7-2, the J call TRBJ2-5; D might be TRBD1 or TRBD2, each matching 5 bases. V was clipped by 8 bases and J by 5 bases, with 9 bases between them. The CDR3 loop spans 11 amino acids. Germline V gene data show CDR1 as SGHTA and CDR2 as FQGNSA. Written as DNA, the CDR3 is TGTGCCAGCCGAGAGGGGGAGACCCAGTACTTC. It is translated as CASREGETQYF. Drawing the rest from reference TRBV7-2 and TRBJ2-5, the complete variable domain is GAGVSQSPSNKVTEKGKDVELRCDPISGHTALYWYRQSLGQGLEFLIYFQGNSAPDKSGLPSDRFSAERTGGSVSTLTIQRTQQEDSAVYLCASREGETQYFGPGTRLLVL.

This clone was found a few times. This chain joins TRBV30 and TRBJ1-2, with D uncertain. Trimming removed 2 bases from V and 0 bases from J, with 16 bases in between. Per the germline V gene, CDR1 is GTSNPN and CDR2 is SVGIG (reference sequence). This CDR3 has 16 amino acids. CDR3 DNA: TGTGCCTGGAGTCCTAGGATCCGCGGAGCTAACTATGGCTACACCTTC. Its translation is CAWSPRIRGANYGYTF. Together with reference TRBV30 and TRBJ1-2, the CDR3 gives the full variable domain: SQTIHQWPATLVQPVGSPLSLECTVEGTSNPNLYWYRQAAGRGLQLLFYSVGIGQISSEVPQNLSASRPQDRQFILSSKKLLLSDSGFYLCAWSPRIRGANYGYTFGSGTRLTVV.

This clone has just a few counts. V is TRBV5-1 and J is TRBJ2-5; D remains unclear. V was shortened by 5 bases and J by 1 base, with 9 bases between the two germline ends. Germline values: CDR1 SGHRS, CDR2 YFSETQ. The CDR3 is 13 residues long. The CDR3 DNA sequence: TGCGCCAGCAGTCCCCAAACCCAAGAGACCCAGTACTTC. This gives the protein CASSPQTQETQYF.

This clone was seen a handful of times. The rearrangement uses TRBV7-2 and TRBJ2-7; 9 bases map to TRBD2. The CDR3 covers 15 residues. Germline V gene data show CDR1 as SGHTA and CDR2 as FQGNSA. Trimming took 5 bases from V and 1 from J; bases not matched to a gene: 6. In nucleotides, the CDR3 is TGTGCCAGCAGCCTCCCGCGGGGGGGTTCCTACGAGCAGTACTTC. This sequence encodes CASSLPRGGSYEQYF. Full variable domain (remainder filled in from reference TRBV7-2 and TRBJ2-7): GAGVSQSPSNKVTEKGKDVELRCDPISGHTALYWYRQSLGQGLEFLIYFQGNSAPDKSGLPSDRFSAERTGGSVSTLTIQRTQQEDSAVYLCASSLPRGGSYEQYFGPGTRLTVT.

The J gene is TRBJ2-7, the V gene TRBV29-1; 11 bases line up with TRBD1. The J segment lost 5 bases and the V segment lost 4 bases, leaving 1 base of the junction unmatched. The germline V gene has CDR1 SQVTM and CDR2 ANQGSEA. This CDR3 region has 12 residues. The CDR3 sequence is CSVGTGGNEQYV. CDR3 nucleotides: TGCAGCGTTGGGACAGGGGGCAACGAGCAGTACGTC.

This clone turned up a few times. The chain is built from TRBV27 and TRBJ1-4; 9 bases align to TRBD1. The CDR3 totals 14 residues. Germline trimming cut 5 bases from V and 8 bases from J; bases unmatched to any gene: 6. From germline, CDR1 is MNHEY and CDR2 SMNVEV (reference sequence). The CDR3 is CASSERDRAEKLFF. The CDR3 bases are TGTGCCAGCAGTGAGAGGGACAGGGCGGAAAAACTGTTTTTT.

This clone was counted only a few times. The chain combines TRBV4-1 with TRBJ1-5, with D possibly being TRBD1 (6 bases). The CDR3 sequence is 17 residues long. Germline V gene data show CDR1 as MGHRA and CDR2 as YSYEKL. Trimming pared 0 bases from V and 3 bases from J, leaving 15 bases between. The CDR3 sequence: CASSQDGNRELNQPQHF. In nucleotides, the CDR3 is TGCGCCAGCAGCCAAGACGGCAACAGGGAACTCAATCAGCCCCAGCATTTT.

The sample holds a few counts of this clone. This rearrangement joins TRBV29-1 to TRBJ2-2; possibly TRBD1 for D (6 bases). In germline, CDR1 is SQVTM, CDR2 ANQGSEA. Between the trimmed V and J ends, which lost 5 bases and 6 bases, there was a span of 13 bases. The CDR3 contains 13 residues. The CDR3: CSVLTGGAGELFF. The CDR3 DNA reads as TGCAGCGTTCTGACAGGAGGCGCCGGGGAGCTGTTTTTT.

The chain employs TRBV30 and TRBJ1-1, with D uncertain. The CDR3 extends over 11 amino acids. Germline CDR1 is GTSNPN and CDR2 is SVGIG (reference sequence). V was shortened by 5 bases and J by 6 bases, with 10 bases between the two germline ends. The CDR3 bases are TGTGCCTGGGAAAGAGGCTCTGAAGCTTTCTTT. Amino acid sequence: CAWERGSEAFF.